The rows below give T cell receptor beta chains drawn from one sample of a study of cytomegalovirus exposure and HLA in healthy donors. Clones were sequenced by immunoSEQ multiplex PCR, and TCRdb holds only the in-frame ones, with some missing. Here the sample spans about 77,000 clones, around 78% being singletons. The sample taken for sequencing was PBMCs. These TCRs come from a man aged 40-49 years in good health and CMV-seronegative. CDR3s include the opening cysteine and the closing phenylalanine or tryptophan. A D gene is named only where the DNA matches it firmly. Only some rows state a clone size, as once, few, many or a class for expanded clones.

V gene	D gene	J gene	clone size	CDR3 DNA	CDR3 protein
TRBV6-4	-	TRBJ2-3	once	TGTGCCAGCAGTGACTCGCCAGGGTTGGATACGCAGTATTTT	CASSDSPGLDTQYF
TRBV7-9	-	TRBJ2-3	-	TGTGCCAGCAGTATTAGCACAGATACGCAGTATTTT	CASSISTDTQYF
TRBV7-2	TRBD1	TRBJ1-6	-	TGTGCCAGCAGCAGGACAGGCAAAAGTAATTCACCCCTCCACTTT	CASSRTGKSNSPLHF
TRBV5-1	TRBD2	TRBJ2-1	-	TGCGCCAGCAGCTTGTTGCCAGGCGTAGCGGGCTACAATGAGCAGTTCTTC	CASSLLPGVAGYNEQFF
TRBV7-9	-	TRBJ2-3	-	TGTTCCAGCTCTCAGAGGGGGGGCCCGACAGATACGCAGTATTTT	CSSSQRGGPTDTQYF
TRBV7-8	TRBD1	TRBJ2-2	-	TGTGCCAGCAGCTTAGCAGACAGGGGTCAGGGGGAGCTGTTTTTT	CASSLADRGQGELFF
TRBV29-1	-	TRBJ2-7	once	TGCAGCGTTGAAGTTCAAAACTACGAGCAGTACTTC	CSVEVQNYEQYF
TRBV10-1	TRBD2	TRBJ2-1	-	TGCGCCAGCAGTGAGCCTCTAGCGGGGGCGGTATACAATGAGCAGTTCTTC	CASSEPLAGAVYNEQFF
TRBV5-1	TRBD2	TRBJ2-3	-	TGCGCCAGCAGCATTGGGACTAGCGGAGACACAGATACGCAGTATTTT	CASSIGTSGDTDTQYF
TRBV7-2	-	TRBJ1-2	-	TGTGCCAGCAGCCCCACCCGTGACAGATTAAACTATGGCTACACCTTC	CASSPTRDRLNYGYTF
TRBV27	TRBD1	TRBJ1-4	few	TGTGCCAGCAGTCCGCTAGGGGGCGATGAAAAACTGTTTTTT	CASSPLGGDEKLFF
TRBV19	-	TRBJ2-7	-	TGTGCCAGTGGGGCAGGGCGAGGCTACGAGCAGTACTTC	CASGAGRGYEQYF
TRBV5-1	TRBD1	TRBJ1-3	-	TGCGCCAGCAGCCCCGGACAGGGAGGGTCTGGAAACACCATATATTTT	CASSPGQGGSGNTIYF
TRBV28	-	TRBJ2-4	once	TGTGCCAGCAGTTTATCCTTCGGGACTCGGACCCTCTACTTC	CASSLSFGTRTLYF
TRBV7-2	-	TRBJ2-1	-	TGTGCCAGCAGCTTAGATTCTGGCGGATACAATGAGCAGTTCTTC	CASSLDSGGYNEQFF
TRBV6-5	-	TRBJ1-2	-	TGTGCCAGCAGTTACTCAACGCAGTATGGCTACACCTTC	CASSYSTQYGYTF